This T cell receptor beta chain was captured by sequencing in a study of intratumoral heterogeneity in liver cancer. Background on the study: With a median age of approximately 58 years, most patients were men.

The method was immunoSEQ multiplex PCR; TCRdb's version includes in-frame clones alone and lacks a portion of them. The sample holds approximately 20,000 clones, just under 75% seen once. The sequences come from tumor-adjacent normal tissue, collected before any cancer treatment. This TCR was recovered from a woman in her 70s with hepatocellular carcinoma.

CDR3 nucleotide sequence: TGTGCCAGCACCCCGGGTCTATTCCTAGCGGGAGGGTCGGGCGAGACCCAGTACTTC. Translating gives CASTPGLFLAGGSGETQYF. The V call is TRBV11-2, the J call TRBJ2-5, with 12 bases lining up with TRBD2. Germline values: CDR1 SGHAT, CDR2 FQNNGV. V lost 7 bases, J lost 5 bases, and 20 bases stayed unmatched. The CDR3 covers 19 residues. Variable domain in full (rest from reference TRBV11-2 and TRBJ2-5): EAGVAQSPRYKIIEKRQSVAFWCNPISGHATLYWYQQILGQGPKLLIQFQNNGVVDDSQLPKDRFSAERLKGVDSTLKIQPAKLEDSAVYLCASTPGLFLAGGSGETQYFGPGTRLLVL.